This TCR beta chain was captured by sequencing in a study of shared clonotypes between healthy human individuals. V was cut by 5 bases and J by 1 base, with 20 bases left in between. The germline V gene has CDR1 SEHNR and CDR2 FQNEAQ (reference sequence). The CDR3 spans 18 residues. The assay ran at deep level. The authors distributed each subset's genomic DNA evenly over several immunoSEQ plates. Using immunoSEQ multiplex PCR, the repertoire was profiled, and TCRdb retains in-frame clones only, with some absent. Of under 600,000 clones in the sample, roughly 98% were seen once. The naive CD8 fraction comprised CD45RO-negative cells positively selected for CCR7 and excluded terminally differentiated effector memory CD45RA+ cells. Every contributor of samples was a Caucasian grown-up residing in Nashville, Tennessee.

Specimen: naive CD8+ T cells sorted from blood. This TCR was sampled from a man aged 25 to 40 in good health. V and J are TRBV7-9 and TRBJ2-2; D might be TRBD1 (6 bases). The CDR3 bases are TGTGCCAGCAGCCAGTCAGACGCTCGGGACAAGAACACCGGGGAGCTGTTTTTT. Translated, it gives CASSQSDARDKNTGELFF.